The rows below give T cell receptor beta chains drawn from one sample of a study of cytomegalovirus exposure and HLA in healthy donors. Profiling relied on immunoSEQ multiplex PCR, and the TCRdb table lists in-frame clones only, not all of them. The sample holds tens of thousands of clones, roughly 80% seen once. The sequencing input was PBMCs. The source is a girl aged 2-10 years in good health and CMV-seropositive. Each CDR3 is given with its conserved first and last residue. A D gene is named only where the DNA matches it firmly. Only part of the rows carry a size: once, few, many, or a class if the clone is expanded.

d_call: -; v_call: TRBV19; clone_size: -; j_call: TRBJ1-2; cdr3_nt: TGTGCCAGTAGTACACAGGTGTCGGACGGCTACACCTTC; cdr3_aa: CASSTQVSDGYTF
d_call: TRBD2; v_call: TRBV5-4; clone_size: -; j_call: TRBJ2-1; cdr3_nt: TGTGCCAGCAGCTTGACTAGCGGAACTTACAATGAGCAGTTCTTC; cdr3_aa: CASSLTSGTYNEQFF
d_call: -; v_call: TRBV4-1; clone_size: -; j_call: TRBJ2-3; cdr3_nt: TGCGCCAGCAGCCCACAGGGACCAGAGATAGGGGATACGCAGTATTTT; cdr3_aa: CASSPQGPEIGDTQYF
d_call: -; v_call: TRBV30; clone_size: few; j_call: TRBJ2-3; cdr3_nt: TGTGCCTGGAGTCGGGATACGCAGTATTTT; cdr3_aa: CAWSRDTQYF
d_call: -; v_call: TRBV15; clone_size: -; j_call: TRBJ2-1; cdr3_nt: TGTGCCACCAGTGGCGGGTACAATGAGCAGTTCTTC; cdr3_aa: CATSGGYNEQFF
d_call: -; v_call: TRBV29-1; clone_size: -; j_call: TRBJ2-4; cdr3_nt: TGCAGCGCCATCCTTCCTAGCGAGCTAGCCAAAAACATTCAGTACTTC; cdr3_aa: CSAILPSELAKNIQYF
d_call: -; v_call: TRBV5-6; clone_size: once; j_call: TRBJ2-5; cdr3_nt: TGTGCCAGCAGCGGCCTTGACGGAGCCCAGTACTTC; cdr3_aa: CASSGLDGAQYF
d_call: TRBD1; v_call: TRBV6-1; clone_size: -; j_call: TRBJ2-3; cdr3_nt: TGTGCCAGCAGTGCGATCCGGGACAGTTTCACAGATACGCAGTATTTT; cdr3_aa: CASSAIRDSFTDTQYF
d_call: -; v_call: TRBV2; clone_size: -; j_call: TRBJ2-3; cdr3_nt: TGTGCCAGCAAAGAGCTGGCAGATACGCAGTATTTT; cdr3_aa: CASKELADTQYF
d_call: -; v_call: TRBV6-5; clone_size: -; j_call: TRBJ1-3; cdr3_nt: TGTGCCAGCAGGGGAGGCTCTGGAAACACCATATATTTT; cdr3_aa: CASRGGSGNTIYF
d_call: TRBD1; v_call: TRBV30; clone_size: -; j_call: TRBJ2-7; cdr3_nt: TGTGCCTGGGACCGGGACAGGGGGTACTACGAGCAGTACTTC; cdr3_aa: CAWDRDRGYYEQYF
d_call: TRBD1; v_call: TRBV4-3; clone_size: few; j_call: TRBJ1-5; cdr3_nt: TGCGCCAGCAGCCAAGATTGGTTGGGGGACAGAGACGATCAGCCCCAGCATTTT; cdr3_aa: CASSQDWLGDRDDQPQHF
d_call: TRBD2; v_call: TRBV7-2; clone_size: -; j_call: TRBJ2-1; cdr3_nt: TGTGCCAGCAGCTTAAGCGGCGGGAGCATGAATGAGCAGTTCTTC; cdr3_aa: CASSLSGGSMNEQFF
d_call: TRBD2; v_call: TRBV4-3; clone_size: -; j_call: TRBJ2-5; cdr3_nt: TGCGCCAGCAGCCAAGATCAGGCTAGCGGGGTGGAGACCCAGTACTTC; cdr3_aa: CASSQDQASGVETQYF
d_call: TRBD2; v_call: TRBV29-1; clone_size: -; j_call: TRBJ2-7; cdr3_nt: TGCAGCGGAATAAGCGGGAGTAGCGAGCAGTACTTC; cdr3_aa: CSGISGSSEQYF
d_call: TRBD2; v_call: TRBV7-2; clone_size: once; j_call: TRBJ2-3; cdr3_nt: TGTGCCAGCAGCTTAGTAGCGGGACGCACAGATACGCAGTATTTT; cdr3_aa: CASSLVAGRTDTQYF
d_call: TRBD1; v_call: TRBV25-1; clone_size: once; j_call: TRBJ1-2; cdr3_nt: TGTGCCAGCAGGGCTACAGGGGGCAACTATGGCTACACCTTC; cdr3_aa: CASRATGGNYGYTF
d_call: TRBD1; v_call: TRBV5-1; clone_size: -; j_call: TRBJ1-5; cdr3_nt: TGCGCCAGCAGCTCCCATCCCCAGGGGGAGAGGGTTCAGCCCCAGCATTTT; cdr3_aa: CASSSHPQGERVQPQHF
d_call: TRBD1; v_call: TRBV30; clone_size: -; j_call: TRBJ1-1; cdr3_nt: TGTGCCTGGTTAACAGGGGGCGGAACTGAAGCTTTCTTT; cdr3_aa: CAWLTGGGTEAFF
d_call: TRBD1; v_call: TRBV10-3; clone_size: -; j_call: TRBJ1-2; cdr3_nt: TGTGCCATCAACTTTGAAACAGGGGGCGTTGGCTACACCTTC; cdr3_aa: CAINFETGGVGYTF
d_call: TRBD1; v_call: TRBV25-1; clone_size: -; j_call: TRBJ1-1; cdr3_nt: TGTGCCAGCAGTGAGCCGGGACAGGTGAACACTGAAGCTTTCTTT; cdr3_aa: CASSEPGQVNTEAFF
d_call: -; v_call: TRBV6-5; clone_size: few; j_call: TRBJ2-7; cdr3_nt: TGTGCCAGCAGTTACTCAGGGGTCTCCTACGAGCAGTACTTC; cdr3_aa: CASSYSGVSYEQYF
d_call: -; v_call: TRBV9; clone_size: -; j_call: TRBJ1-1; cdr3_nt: TGTGCCAGCAGCGTCTCTACAGAGAACACTGAAGCTTTCTTT; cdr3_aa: CASSVSTENTEAFF